This TCR beta chain emerged from a study of blood T cell repertoires in COVID-19. With respect to this clone: Compared with germline, one end of the junction differs, possibly owing to a read error.

The germline CDR1 and CDR2 sequences are SEHNR and FQNEAQ (reference sequence). The length of the CDR3 is 12 residues. Generated by immunoSEQ multiplex PCR, the TCRdb table keeps only in-frame clones and is missing some. The sample contains approximately 210,000 clones, 65% to 90% of which appear only once. The clonotype originates from a woman aged 45-65 years with acute COVID-19. The chain employs TRBV7-9 and TRBJ2-5; unclear D gene. Sequenced sample: PBMCs or T cells enriched from blood (not recorded which). The CDR3 loop reads CVSSSIVETQYF. CDR3 sequence (DNA): TGTGTCAGCAGCTCTATTGTTGAGACCCAGTACTTC.